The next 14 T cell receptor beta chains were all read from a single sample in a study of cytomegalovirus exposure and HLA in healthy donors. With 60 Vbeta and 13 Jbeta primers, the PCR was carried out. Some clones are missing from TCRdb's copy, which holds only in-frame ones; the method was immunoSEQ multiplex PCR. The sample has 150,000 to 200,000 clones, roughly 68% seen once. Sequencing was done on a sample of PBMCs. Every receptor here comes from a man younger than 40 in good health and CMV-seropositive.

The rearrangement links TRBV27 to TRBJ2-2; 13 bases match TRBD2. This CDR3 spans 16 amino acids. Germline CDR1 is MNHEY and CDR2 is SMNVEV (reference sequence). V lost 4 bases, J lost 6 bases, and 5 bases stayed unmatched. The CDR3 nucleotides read TGTGCCAGCAGTTACGGGACTAGCGGGATCGCCGGGGAGCTGTTTTTT. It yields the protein CASSYGTSGIAGELFF.

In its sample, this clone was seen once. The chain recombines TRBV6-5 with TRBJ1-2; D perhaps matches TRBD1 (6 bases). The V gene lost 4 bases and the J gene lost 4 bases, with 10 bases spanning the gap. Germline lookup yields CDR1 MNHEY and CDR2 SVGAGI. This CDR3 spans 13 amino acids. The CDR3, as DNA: TGTGCCAGCAGTTCCGGACAGCTCTATGGCTACACCTTC. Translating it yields CASSSGQLYGYTF.

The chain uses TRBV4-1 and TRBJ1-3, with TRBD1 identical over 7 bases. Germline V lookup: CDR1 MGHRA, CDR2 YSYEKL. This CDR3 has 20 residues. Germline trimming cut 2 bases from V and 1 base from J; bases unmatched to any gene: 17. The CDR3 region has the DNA TGCGCCAGCAGCCAACATGACCCCGGGACAGCGATTGCGTCTGGAAACACCATATATTTT. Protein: CASSQHDPGTAIASGNTIYF.

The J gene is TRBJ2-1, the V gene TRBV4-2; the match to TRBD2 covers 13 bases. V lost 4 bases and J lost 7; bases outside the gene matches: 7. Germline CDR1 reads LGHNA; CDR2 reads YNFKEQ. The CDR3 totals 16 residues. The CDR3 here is CASSRKGLAGTNEQFF. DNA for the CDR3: TGTGCCAGCAGCCGAAAGGGACTAGCGGGAACGAATGAGCAGTTCTTC.

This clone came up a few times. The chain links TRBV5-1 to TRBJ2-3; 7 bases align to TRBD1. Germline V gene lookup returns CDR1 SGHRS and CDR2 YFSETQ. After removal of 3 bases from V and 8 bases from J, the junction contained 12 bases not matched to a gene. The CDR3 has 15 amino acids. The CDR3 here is CASSSGTASLGTQYF. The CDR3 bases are TGCGCCAGCAGCTCCGGGACAGCCAGTCTTGGTACGCAGTATTTT.

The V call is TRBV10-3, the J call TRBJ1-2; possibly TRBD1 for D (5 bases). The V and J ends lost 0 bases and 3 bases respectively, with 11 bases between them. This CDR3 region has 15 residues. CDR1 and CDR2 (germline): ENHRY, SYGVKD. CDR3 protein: CAISESPQGDYGYTF. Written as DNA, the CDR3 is TGTGCCATCAGTGAGTCCCCCCAGGGTGACTATGGCTACACCTTC.

This chain's CDR3 is CASSLGTANYGYTF. DNA for the CDR3: TGCGCCAGCAGCCTCGGGACAGCCAACTATGGCTACACCTTC. V and J are TRBV4-1 and TRBJ1-2, with 7 positions matching TRBD1. CDR1 and CDR2 (germline): MGHRA, YSYEKL. This CDR3 has 14 residues. The ends lost 4 bases at V and 2 bases at J; junction bases unmatched: 4.

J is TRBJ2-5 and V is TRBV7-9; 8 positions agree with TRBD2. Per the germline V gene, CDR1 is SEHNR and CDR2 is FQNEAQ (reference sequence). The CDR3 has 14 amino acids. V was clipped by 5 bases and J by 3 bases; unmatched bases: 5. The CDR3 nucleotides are TGTGCCAGCAGCACACGGGGGGGGGAAGAGACCCAGTACTTC. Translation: CASSTRGGEETQYF.

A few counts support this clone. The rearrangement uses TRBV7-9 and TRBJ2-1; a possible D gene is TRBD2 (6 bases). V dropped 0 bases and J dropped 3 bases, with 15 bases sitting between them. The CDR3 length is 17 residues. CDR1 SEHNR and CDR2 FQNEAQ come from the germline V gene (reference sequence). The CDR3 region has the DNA TGTGCCAGCAGCTTAGCGGGGGGACCCTTTATCTACAATGAGCAGTTCTTC. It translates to CASSLAGGPFIYNEQFF.

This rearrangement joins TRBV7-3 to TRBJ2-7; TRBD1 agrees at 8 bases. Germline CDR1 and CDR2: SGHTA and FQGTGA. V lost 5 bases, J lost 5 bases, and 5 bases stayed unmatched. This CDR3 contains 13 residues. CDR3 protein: CASSPGGNDEQYF. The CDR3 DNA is TGTGCCAGCAGCCCAGGGGGCAACGACGAGCAGTACTTC. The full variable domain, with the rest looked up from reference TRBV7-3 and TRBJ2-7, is GAGVSQTPSNKVTEKGKYVELRCDPISGHTALYWYRQSLGQGPEFLIYFQGTGAADDSGLPNDRFFAVRPEGSVSTLKIQRTERGDSAVYLCASSPGGNDEQYFGPGTRLTVT.

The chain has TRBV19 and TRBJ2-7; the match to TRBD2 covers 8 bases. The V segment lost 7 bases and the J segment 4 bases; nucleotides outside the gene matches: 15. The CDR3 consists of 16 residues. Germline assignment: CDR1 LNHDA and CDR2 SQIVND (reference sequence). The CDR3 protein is CASTPGGDPGGYEQYF. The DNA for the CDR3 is TGTGCCAGTACCCCGGGGGGGGACCCTGGAGGATACGAGCAGTACTTC.

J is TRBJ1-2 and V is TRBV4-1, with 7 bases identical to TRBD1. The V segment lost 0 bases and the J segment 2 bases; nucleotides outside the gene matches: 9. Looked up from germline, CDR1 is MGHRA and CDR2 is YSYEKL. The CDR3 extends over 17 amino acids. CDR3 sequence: CASSQDAGQRANYGYTF. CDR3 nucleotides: TGCGCCAGCAGCCAAGATGCGGGACAGCGAGCCAACTATGGCTACACCTTC.

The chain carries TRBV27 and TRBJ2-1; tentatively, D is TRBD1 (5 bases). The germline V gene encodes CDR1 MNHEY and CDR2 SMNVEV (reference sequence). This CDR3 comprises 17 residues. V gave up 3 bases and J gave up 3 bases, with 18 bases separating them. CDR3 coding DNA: TGTGCCAGCAGTTTGACTCCAGCGACAGACCGCTACAATGAGCAGTTCTTC. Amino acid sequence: CASSLTPATDRYNEQFF.

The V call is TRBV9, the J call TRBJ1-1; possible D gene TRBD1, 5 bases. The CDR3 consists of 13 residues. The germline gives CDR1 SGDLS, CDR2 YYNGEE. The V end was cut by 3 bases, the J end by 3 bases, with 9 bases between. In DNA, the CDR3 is TGTGCCAGCAGCGGGGGGAGGGACACTGAAGCTTTCTTT. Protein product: CASSGGRDTEAFF.